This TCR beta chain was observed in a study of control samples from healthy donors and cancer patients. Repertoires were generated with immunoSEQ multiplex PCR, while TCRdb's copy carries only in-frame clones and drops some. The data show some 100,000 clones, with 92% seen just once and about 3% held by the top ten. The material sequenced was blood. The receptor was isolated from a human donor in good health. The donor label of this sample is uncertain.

CDR3 region: CASSVGTGATDGNTIYF. CDR3 coding DNA: TGTGCCAGCAGCGTAGGGACAGGGGCGACAGACGGAAACACCATATATTTT. The V gene is TRBV9, the J gene TRBJ1-3, with 9 bases fitting TRBD1. The V and J ends lost 0 bases and 4 bases, in that order; junction bases with no gene match: 8. Germline V gives CDR1 SGDLS, CDR2 YYNGEE. The CDR3 extends over 17 amino acids.